One sample yielded the 11 T cell receptor beta chains listed below, sequenced in a study of blood T cell repertoires in COVID-19. Assay used: immunoSEQ multiplex PCR; TCRdb lists only in-frame clones, some missing. The profile shows about 120,000 clones, roughly four fifths of them singletons. The sample comprised peripheral blood. The receptors originated from a human donor in a cohort sampled during active COVID-19.

The chain links TRBV5-1 to TRBJ1-2; possibly TRBD1 for D (6 bases). Between the trimmed V and J ends, which lost 0 bases and 0 bases, there was a span of 15 bases. CDR3 length: 17 amino acids. Per germline, CDR1 SGHRS and CDR2 YFSETQ. The CDR3 DNA is TGCGCCAGCAGCTTGGTAGGGTCACAGGGCTCTAACTATGGCTACACCTTC. This codes for CASSLVGSQGSNYGYTF.

The chain carries TRBV10-2 and TRBJ2-3; 11 bases are a match to TRBD1. The CDR3 has 15 amino acids. V gave up 7 bases and J gave up 5 bases; unmatched junction bases: 8. Germline V gene data show CDR1 as WSHSY and CDR2 as SAAADI. The CDR3 here is CASTGWGQGGDTQYF. The CDR3 DNA sequence: TGCGCCAGCACGGGGTGGGGACAGGGGGGAGATACGCAGTATTTT.

The gene calls are TRBV29-1 and TRBJ2-3; a possible D gene is TRBD2 (6 bases). This CDR3 contains 14 residues. Deletions cut 6 bases from V and 1 base from J, with 14 bases between. Per germline, CDR1 SQVTM and CDR2 ANQGSEA. The CDR3 loop reads CSVTWGLGTDTQYF. CDR3 nucleotide sequence: TGCAGCGTAACTTGGGGACTCGGCACAGATACGCAGTATTTT.

This clone was observed a handful of times. The rearrangement uses TRBV7-9 and TRBJ1-6, with a possible D match to TRBD1 (5 bases). CDR1 is SEHNR, CDR2 FQNEAQ, per germline (reference sequence). The CDR3 extends over 16 amino acids. V shed 5 bases and J shed 0 bases, with 11 bases lying between them. CDR3 in DNA: TGTGCCAGCAGCCGGATAGGGGACTCCTATAATTCACCCCTCCACTTT. Amino acid sequence: CASSRIGDSYNSPLHF.

As DNA, the CDR3 is TGTGCCAGCAGCTTAGGGGGGACAGGGGTCAATCAGCCCCAGCATTTT. The encoded protein is CASSLGGTGVNQPQHF. The chain joins TRBV7-8 to TRBJ1-5; 10 nucleotides match TRBD1. V trimming: 1 base; J trimming: 3 bases; junction bases outside the gene matches: 3. The germline V gene encodes CDR1 SGHVS and CDR2 FQNEAQ. The CDR3 has 16 amino acids.

In its sample, this clone was seen once. V gene TRBV4-1 combines with J gene TRBJ1-3; possibly TRBD1 for D (6 bases). Germline V gives CDR1 MGHRA, CDR2 YSYEKL. CDR3 length equals 17 residues. Trimming left V 0 bases short and J 0 bases short, with 12 bases between. The CDR3 here is CASSQDRTASSGNTIYF. CDR3 DNA: TGCGCCAGCAGCCAAGATCGGACAGCGAGCTCTGGAAACACCATATATTTT.

A few counts support this clone. The J gene is TRBJ2-5, the V gene TRBV7-2; 9 bases fit TRBD2. The CDR3 is made up of 15 amino acids. Germline V gene data show CDR1 as SGHTA and CDR2 as FQGNSA. The V segment lost 1 base and the J segment 1 base; nucleotides outside the gene matches: 1. CDR3 DNA: TGTGCCAGCAGCTTAGGACTAGCGGCCCAAGAGACCCAGTACTTC. Amino acid sequence: CASSLGLAAQETQYF.

The chain links TRBV7-8 to TRBJ2-2, with 14 bases aligning to TRBD2. This CDR3 contains 16 residues. CDR1 is SGHVS and CDR2 is FQNEAQ in the germline V gene. Trimming at V came to 5 bases and at J to 5 bases, leaving 4 bases not matched to a gene. CDR3 region: CASSRGLAGATGELFF. CDR3 nucleotides: TGTGCCAGCAGCCGGGGACTAGCGGGGGCTACCGGGGAGCTGTTTTTT.

This clone was found once. The chain joins TRBV7-2 to TRBJ2-1, with 11 bases identical to TRBD2. J gave up 4 bases and V 5 bases, and 4 bases lay outside the gene matches. The CDR3 covers 15 residues. CDR1 and CDR2 (germline): SGHTA, FQGNSA. The CDR3 coding sequence is TGTGCCAGCAGCCAACTAGCGGGGGCTTACAATGAGCAGTTCTTC. Translation gives CASSQLAGAYNEQFF.

This clone was counted once. CDR3 bases: TGTGCCAGCAGTGAAGTGGTTCTAGCGGGGGTACCCACAGATACGCAGTATTTT. This translates into CASSEVVLAGVPTDTQYF. The chain carries TRBV2 and TRBJ2-3; 10 bases align to TRBD2. Germline trimming cut 1 base from V and 2 bases from J; bases unmatched to any gene: 9. CDR1 and CDR2 from the germline V gene are SNHLY and FYNNEI. CDR3 length: 18 residues.

This clone was observed a few times. The rearrangement uses TRBV2 and TRBJ1-6; TRBD1 matches at 7 bases. V was clipped by 4 bases and J by 6 bases; unmatched bases: 3. The germline V gene has CDR1 SNHLY and CDR2 FYNNEI. This CDR3 contains 14 residues. CDR3 protein: CASSGDSVNSPLHF. The CDR3 region has the DNA TGTGCCAGCAGTGGGGACAGCGTTAATTCACCCCTCCACTTT.